The following is a T cell receptor (beta chain) sequence with its context. These data are taken from a study of blood T cells in healthy people across ages. CDR3 length equals 17 residues. Germline CDR1 reads DFQATT; CDR2 reads SNEGSKA (reference sequence). Trimming at V came to 6 bases and at J to 5 bases, leaving 15 bases not matched to a gene. The use of a sample-barcoded 5' primer and a J-beta primer mix characterized a second PCR of about 6 to 11 cycles. Via MiXCR, TCRdb re-called the 5' RACE reads, giving one row per CDR3 protein. The table lists more than 800,000 distinct CDR3 sequences, under 55% of them singletons.

The receptor was derived from an older woman in good health. This chain connects TRBV20-1 to TRBJ2-1; 11 bases match TRBD1. Sequencing was performed on blood. The CDR3 region has the DNA TGCAGTGCACTTCGGACAGGGGGCAGTGGTTTCCACAATGAGCAGTTCTTC. It is translated as CSALRTGGSGFHNEQFF.